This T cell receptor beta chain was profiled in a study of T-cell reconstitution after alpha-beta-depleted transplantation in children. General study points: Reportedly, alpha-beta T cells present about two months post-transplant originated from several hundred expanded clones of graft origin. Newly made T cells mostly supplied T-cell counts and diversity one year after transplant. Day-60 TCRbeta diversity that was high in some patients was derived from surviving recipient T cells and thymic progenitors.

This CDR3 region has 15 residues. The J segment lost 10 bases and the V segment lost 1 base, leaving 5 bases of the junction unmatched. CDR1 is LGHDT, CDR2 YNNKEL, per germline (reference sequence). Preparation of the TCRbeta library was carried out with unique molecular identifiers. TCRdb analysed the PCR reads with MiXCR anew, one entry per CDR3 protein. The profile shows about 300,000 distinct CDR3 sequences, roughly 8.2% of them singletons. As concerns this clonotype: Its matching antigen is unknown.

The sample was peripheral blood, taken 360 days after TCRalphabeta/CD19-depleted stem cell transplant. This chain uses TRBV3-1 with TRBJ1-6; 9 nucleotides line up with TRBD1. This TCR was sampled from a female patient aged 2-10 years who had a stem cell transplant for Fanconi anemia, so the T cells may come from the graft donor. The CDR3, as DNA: TGTGCCAGCAGCCAAGGAACAGGGGGCAGATCACCCCTCCACTTT. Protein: CASSQGTGGRSPLHF.